This T cell receptor beta chain was captured in a study of cytomegalovirus exposure and HLA in healthy donors. PCR used 60 Vbeta primers and 13 Jbeta primers. Assay: immunoSEQ multiplex PCR; the TCRdb copy retains only in-frame clones and omits some. The sample lists roughly 150,000 clones; about three quarters were seen once. The V gene lost 4 bases and the J gene lost 10 bases, with 16 bases spanning the gap. Germline V gives CDR1 MNHEY, CDR2 SMNVEV (reference sequence). The CDR3 spans 14 residues. The sequence derives from a male donor in good health and CMV-seronegative. The chain uses TRBV27 and TRBJ1-4, with TRBD1 as a possible D gene (6 bases). The sample was PBMCs. This CDR3 is CASSSRTDRRKLFF. DNA for the CDR3: TGTGCCAGCAGTTCTCGGACAGACCGGCGAAAACTGTTTTTT.